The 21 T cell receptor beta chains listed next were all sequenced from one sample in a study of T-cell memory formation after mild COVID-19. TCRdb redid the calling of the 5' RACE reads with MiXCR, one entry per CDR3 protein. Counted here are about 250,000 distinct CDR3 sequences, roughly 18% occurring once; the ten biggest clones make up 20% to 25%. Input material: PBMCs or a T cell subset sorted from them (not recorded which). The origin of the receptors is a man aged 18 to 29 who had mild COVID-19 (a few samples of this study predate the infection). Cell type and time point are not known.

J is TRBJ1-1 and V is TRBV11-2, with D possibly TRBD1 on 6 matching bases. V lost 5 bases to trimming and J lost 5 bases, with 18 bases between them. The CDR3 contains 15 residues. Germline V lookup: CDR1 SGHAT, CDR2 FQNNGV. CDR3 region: CASSSLRGQGTEAFF. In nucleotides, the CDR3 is TGTGCCAGCAGCAGCCTTCGGGGGCAAGGTACTGAAGCTTTCTTT.

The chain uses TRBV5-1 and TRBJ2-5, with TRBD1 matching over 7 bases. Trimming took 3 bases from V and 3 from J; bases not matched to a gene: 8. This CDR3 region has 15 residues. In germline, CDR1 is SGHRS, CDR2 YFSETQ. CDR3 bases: TGCGCCAGCAGCTCCTCCGGGACAGCTGAAGAGACCCAGTACTTC. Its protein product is CASSSSGTAEETQYF.

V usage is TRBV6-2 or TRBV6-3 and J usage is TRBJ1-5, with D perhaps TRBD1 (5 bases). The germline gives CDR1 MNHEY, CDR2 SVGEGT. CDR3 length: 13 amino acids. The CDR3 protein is CAKSSGRNQPQHF. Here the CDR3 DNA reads TGTGCTAAGTCGTCGGGGCGCAATCAGCCCCAGCATTTT.

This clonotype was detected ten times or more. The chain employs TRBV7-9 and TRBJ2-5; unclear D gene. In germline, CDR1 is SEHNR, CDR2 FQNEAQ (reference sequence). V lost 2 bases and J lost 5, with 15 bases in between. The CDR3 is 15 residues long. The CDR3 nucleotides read TGTGCCAGCAGCTTACTTCTCCGGAAGGGTGAGACCCAGTACTTC. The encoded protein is CASSLLLRKGETQYF.

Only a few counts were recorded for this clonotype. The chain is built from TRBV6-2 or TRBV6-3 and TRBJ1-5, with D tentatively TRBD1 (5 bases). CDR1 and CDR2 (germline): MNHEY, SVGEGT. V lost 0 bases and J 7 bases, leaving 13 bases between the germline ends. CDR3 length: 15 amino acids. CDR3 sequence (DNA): TGTGCCAGCAGTTACTCGTCGGGGCCAGGGCAGCCCCAGCATTTT. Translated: CASSYSSGPGQPQHF.

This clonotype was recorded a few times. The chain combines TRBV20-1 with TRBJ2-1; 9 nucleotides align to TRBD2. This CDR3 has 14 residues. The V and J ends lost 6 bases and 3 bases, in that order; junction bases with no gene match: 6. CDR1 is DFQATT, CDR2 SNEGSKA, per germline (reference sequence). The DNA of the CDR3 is TGCAGTGCCCCCGGGACTAGCTTCTACAATGAGCAGTTCTTC. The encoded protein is CSAPGTSFYNEQFF.

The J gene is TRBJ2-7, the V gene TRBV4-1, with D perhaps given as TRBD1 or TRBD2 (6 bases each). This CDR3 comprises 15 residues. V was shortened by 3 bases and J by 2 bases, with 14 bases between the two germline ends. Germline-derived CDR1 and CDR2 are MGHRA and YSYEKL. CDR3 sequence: CASSHRGLATYEQYF. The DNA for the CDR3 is TGCGCCAGCAGCCACCGGGGGCTAGCTACCTACGAGCAGTACTTC.

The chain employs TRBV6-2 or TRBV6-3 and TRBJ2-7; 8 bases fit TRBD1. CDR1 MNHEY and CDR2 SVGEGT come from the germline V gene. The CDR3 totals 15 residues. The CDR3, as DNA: TGTGCCAGCAGTCACTCCGGGACAGGACCCTACGAGCAGTACGTC. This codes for CASSHSGTGPYEQYV.

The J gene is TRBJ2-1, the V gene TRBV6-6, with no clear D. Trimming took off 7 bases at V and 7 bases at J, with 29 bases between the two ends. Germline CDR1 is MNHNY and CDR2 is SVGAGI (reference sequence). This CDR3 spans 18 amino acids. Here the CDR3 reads CASTLRPPRASYGNEQFF. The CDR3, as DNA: TGTGCCAGCACTCTTAGACCCCCACGGGCGAGCTATGGTAATGAGCAGTTCTTC.

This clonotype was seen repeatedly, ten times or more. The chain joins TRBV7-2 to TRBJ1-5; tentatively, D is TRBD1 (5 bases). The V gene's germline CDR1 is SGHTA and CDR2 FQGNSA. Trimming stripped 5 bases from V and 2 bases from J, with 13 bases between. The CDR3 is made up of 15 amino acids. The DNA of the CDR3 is TGTGCCAGCAGCCCCACGGGGGGAGGCAATCAGCCCCAGCATTTT. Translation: CASSPTGGGNQPQHF.

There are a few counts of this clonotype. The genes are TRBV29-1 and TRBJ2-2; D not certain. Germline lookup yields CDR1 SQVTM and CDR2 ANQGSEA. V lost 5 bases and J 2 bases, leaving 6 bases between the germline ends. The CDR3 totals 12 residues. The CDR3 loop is CSVLLNTGELFF. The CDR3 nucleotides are TGCAGCGTTCTTCTCAACACCGGGGAGCTGTTTTTT.

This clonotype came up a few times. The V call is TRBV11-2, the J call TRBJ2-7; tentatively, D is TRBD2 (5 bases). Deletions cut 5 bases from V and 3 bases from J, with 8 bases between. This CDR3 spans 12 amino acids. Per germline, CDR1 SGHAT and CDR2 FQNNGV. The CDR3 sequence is CASSHEGYEQYV. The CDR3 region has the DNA TGTGCCAGCAGCCACGAGGGCTACGAGCAGTACGTC.

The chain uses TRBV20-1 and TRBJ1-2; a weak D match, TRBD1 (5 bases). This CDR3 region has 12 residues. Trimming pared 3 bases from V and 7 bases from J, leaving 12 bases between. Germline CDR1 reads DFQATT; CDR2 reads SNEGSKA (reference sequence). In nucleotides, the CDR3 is TGCAGTGCTAGGGGGGTTAACAGTGGCTACACCTTC. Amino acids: CSARGVNSGYTF.

CDR3 coding DNA: TGCGCCAGCAGCTTGGCGGAGCGGGCTAGCACAGATACGCAGTATTTT. Its protein product is CASSLAERASTDTQYF. The chain joins TRBV5-1 to TRBJ2-3; a weak D match, TRBD2 (6 bases). V was clipped by 0 bases and J by 0 bases, with 11 bases between them. The CDR3 length is 16 residues. Per the germline V gene, CDR1 is SGHRS and CDR2 is YFSETQ. Supplemented by reference TRBV5-1 and TRBJ2-3, the full variable domain reads KAGVTQTPRYLIKTRGQQVTLSCSPISGHRSVSWYQQTPGQGLQFLFEYFSETQRNKGNFPGRFSGRQFSNSRSEMNVSTLELGDSALYLCASSLAERASTDTQYFGPGTRLTVL.

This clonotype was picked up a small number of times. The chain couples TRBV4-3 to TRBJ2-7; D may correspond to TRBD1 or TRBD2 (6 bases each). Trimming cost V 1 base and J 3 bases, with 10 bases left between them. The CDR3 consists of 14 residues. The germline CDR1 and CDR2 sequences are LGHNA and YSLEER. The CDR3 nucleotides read TGCGCCAGCAGCCAAGGAAGGGGGGACTACGAGCAGTACTTC. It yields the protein CASSQGRGDYEQYF.

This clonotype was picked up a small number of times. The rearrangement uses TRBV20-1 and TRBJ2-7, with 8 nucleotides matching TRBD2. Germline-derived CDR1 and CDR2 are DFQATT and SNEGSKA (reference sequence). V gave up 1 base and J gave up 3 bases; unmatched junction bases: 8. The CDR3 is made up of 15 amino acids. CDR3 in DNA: TGCAGTGCTAGAGTTCCCGGGAGGGTCATCTACGAGCAGTACTTC. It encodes CSARVPGRVIYEQYF.

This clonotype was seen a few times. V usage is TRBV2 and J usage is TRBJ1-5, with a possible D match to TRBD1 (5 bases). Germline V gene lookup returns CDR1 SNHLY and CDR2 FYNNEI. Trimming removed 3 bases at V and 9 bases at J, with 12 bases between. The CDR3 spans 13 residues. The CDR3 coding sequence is TGTGCCAGCAGTGATGGGACCTCGGGGCCCCAGCATTTT. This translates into CASSDGTSGPQHF.

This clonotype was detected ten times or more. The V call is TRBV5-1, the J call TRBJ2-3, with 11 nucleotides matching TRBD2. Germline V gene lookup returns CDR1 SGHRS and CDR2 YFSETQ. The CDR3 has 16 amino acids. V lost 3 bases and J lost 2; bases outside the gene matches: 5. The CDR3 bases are TGCGCCAGCAGCTCGCTAGCGGGGGGACTCACAGATACGCAGTATTTT. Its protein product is CASSSLAGGLTDTQYF.

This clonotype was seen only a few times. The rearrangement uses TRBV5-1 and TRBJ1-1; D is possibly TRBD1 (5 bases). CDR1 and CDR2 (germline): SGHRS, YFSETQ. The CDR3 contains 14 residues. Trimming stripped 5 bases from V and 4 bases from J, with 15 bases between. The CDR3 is CASRIAGTGTEAFF. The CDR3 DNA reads TGCGCCAGCAGGATAGCCGGGACGGGCACTGAAGCTTTCTTT.

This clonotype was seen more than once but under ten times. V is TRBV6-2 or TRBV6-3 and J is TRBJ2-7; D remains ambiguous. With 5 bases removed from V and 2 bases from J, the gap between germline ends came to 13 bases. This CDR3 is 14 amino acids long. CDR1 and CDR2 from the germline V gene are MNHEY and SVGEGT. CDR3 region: CASSHKLETYEQYV. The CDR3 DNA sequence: TGTGCCAGCAGTCATAAACTTGAGACCTACGAGCAGTACGTC.

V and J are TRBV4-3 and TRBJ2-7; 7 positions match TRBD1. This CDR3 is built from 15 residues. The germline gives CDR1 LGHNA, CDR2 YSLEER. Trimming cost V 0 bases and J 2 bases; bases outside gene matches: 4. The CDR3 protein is CASSQDYRGTYEQYF. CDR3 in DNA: TGCGCCAGCAGCCAAGATTACAGGGGAACCTACGAGCAGTACTTC.